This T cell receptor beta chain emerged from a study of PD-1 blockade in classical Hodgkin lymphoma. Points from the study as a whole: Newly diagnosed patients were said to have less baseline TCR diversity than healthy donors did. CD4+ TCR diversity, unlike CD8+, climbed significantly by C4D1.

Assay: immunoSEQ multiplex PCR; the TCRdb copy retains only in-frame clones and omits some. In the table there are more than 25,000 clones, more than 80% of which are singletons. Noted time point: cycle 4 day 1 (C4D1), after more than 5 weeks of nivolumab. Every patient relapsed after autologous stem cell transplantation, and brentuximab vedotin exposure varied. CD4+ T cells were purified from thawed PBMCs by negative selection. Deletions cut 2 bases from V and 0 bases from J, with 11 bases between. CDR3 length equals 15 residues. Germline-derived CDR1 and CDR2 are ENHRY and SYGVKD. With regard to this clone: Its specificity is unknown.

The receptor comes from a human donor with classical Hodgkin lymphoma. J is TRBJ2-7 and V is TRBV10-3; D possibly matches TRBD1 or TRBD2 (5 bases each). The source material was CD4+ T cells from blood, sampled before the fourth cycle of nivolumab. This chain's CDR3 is CAISEPRGASYEQYF. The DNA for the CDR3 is TGTGCCATCAGTGAGCCCCGAGGGGCCTCCTACGAGCAGTACTTC.